This T cell receptor (beta chain) came from a study of blood T cell repertoires in COVID-19. Whole-study context: Collection of acute and convalescent COVID-19 samples took place in the United States, Italy and Spain. Nucleic acid was either cDNA or gDNA, and it came from T cells, B-cell-depleted T cells, or PBMCs.

Produced via immunoSEQ multiplex PCR; TCRdb's table is partial and in-frame only. This table has about 200,000 clones, around four fifths appearing once. Germline V CDR1 and CDR2: SGDLS, YYNGEE. There are 18 residues in the CDR3. The junction had 11 bases not matched to a gene; V was cut back by 0 bases and J by 10 bases. Material for sequencing was peripheral blood. The clonotype originates from a woman aged 70-85 years with active or convalescent COVID-19. V gene TRBV9 combines with J gene TRBJ2-3, with 16 bases that match TRBD2. CDR3 sequence reads: CASSVAPLGTSGRGAQYF. The CDR3 DNA reads as TGTGCCAGCAGCGTAGCTCCACTCGGGACTAGCGGGAGGGGGGCGCAGTATTTT.